This T cell receptor beta chain was profiled in a study of OX40 agonist ivuxolimab in advanced cancers. Turning to the overall study: Ivuxolimab was a fully human IgG2 agonistic monoclonal antibody targeting the costimulatory receptor OX40 (CD134). Intravenous ivuxolimab was administered to patients every 2 weeks at six dose levels: 0.01, 0.1, 0.3, 1.5, 3 and 10 mg/kg. Of the approximately 50 dose-escalation patients, hepatocellular carcinoma was present in 19, melanoma in around 15, renal cell carcinoma in 9 and head and neck cancer in 9. The dose-escalation cohort was about 83% male with a mean age of about 65 years, ranging from about 20 to 85. Prior anti-PD-1, anti-PD-L1 or anti-CTLA-4 therapy was permitted, and checkpoint inhibitors had been received by 40% to 50% of dose-escalation patients. Three dose-escalation patients achieved partial responses, one with hepatocellular carcinoma and two with cutaneous melanoma. Peripheral TCRbeta sequencing aimed to test whether ivuxolimab altered TCR sequence diversity and caused clonal T-cell expansion. The monotherapy dose-escalation portion (N ≈ 56 patients) of the phase I ivuxolimab trial is reported in the paper.

What the study reported, not specific to this receptor: Clonal expansion of both CD4+ and CD8+ blood T cells was observed from baseline to week 6 at doses 0.1 to 3.0 mg/kg. Low levels of normalized T-cell clonal expansion were also seen in some patients who did not respond. Antigen specificity was not determined for the clonally expanded peripheral T cells. After ivuxolimab, expanded clones were on average more numerous among CD8+ T cells than among CD4+ T cells. In the 0.1-3.0 mg/kg groups, partial responders had among the lowest normalized peripheral clonal expansion, particularly in CD8+ T cells.

To sequence the TCRbeta CDR3 region, genomic DNA was isolated from the sorted cells. The immunoSEQ Assay was used for sequencing of TCRbeta CDR3 regions. This is the immuneACCESS table as TCRdb keeps it, with only in-frame sequences that have V and J called. A part of the clones is gone; compared with another copy, unresolved V genes explain less than half, and the rest is unexplained. The sample table holds under 70,000 clones, of which 85% were seen once. The top ten constitute roughly 4% of the sample. This clone was found once. This receptor's antigen is unknown. Base quality data are lacking; no much larger clone is found one base away. CDR1 and CDR2 were assigned from the germline V gene as MDHEN and SYDVKM. The CDR3 contains 12 residues, cysteine and phenylalanine counted. The DNA shown is the 36-base CDR3, in frame from base 1. The junction carries 0 bases between V and J, which are trimmed by 2 bases and 0 bases respectively.

Patients with a history of autoimmune disease or receiving systemic immunosuppression were excluded from the trial. Peripheral blood for TCR sequencing was collected from all dose cohorts at baseline, on cycle 4 day 1, and on cycle 7 day 1. Samples were obtained from an open-label, multicenter, first-in-human phase I dose-escalation trial of ivuxolimab. Adults with locally advanced or metastatic head and neck squamous cell, hepatocellular, melanoma or renal cell carcinoma were enrolled in the trial. CD4+ and CD8+ T cells were sorted separately from peripheral blood before TCR sequencing. The sequencing used CD4+ or CD8+ T cells sorted from blood, collected in a trial of the OX40 agonist ivuxolimab. This sequence originates from an adult with an advanced solid tumor such as melanoma, head and neck, liver or kidney cancer. The chain links TRBV28 with TRBJ2-3; the D gene lacks a confident call. In nucleotide form, the sequence is TGTGCCAGCAGTTTAAGCACAGATACGCAGTATTTT. The translation is CASSLSTDTQYF. With all but the CDR3 taken from the reference TRBV28 and TRBJ2-3 genes, the full variable domain is: DVKVTQSSRYLVKRTGEKVFLECVQDMDHENMFWYRQDPGLGLRLIYFSYDVKMKEKGDIPEGYSVSREKKERFSLILESASTNQTSMYLCASSLSTDTQYFGPGTRLTVL.